Below, 15 T cell receptor beta chains from the same sample are listed, as sequenced in a study of regulatory T cells in long-lasting Graves disease. Libraries of TCR beta came from iRepertoire HTBI primers plus Arm-PCR of CDR3 regions. Using its own MiXCR run on the multiplex PCR reads, TCRdb lists one record per CDR3 protein. This table holds about 540,000 distinct CDR3 sequences, approximately 15% found once. Described time point: newly diagnosed GD, antithyroid drugs for less than 3 months. Extracted PBMC RNA gave rise to the TCR library. This same sample was also taken into another study, of T cells in Graves' hyperthyroidism and ophthalmopathy.

The sample was peripheral blood mononuclear cells (PBMCs), taken at new diagnosis, from a patient treated with antithyroid drugs. These receptors all come from a man aged 30 to 45 with Graves disease.

This clonotype was seen ten or more times. The CDR3 bases are TGTGCCAGCAGTCGACAGGGGAGTGGCTACACCTTC. Protein sequence: CASSRQGSGYTF. V gene TRBV6-1 combines with J gene TRBJ1-2, with TRBD1 matching 8 bases. CDR1 is MNHNS and CDR2 is SASEGT in the germline V gene. The CDR3 has 12 residues. With 5 bases clipped from V and 7 bases from J, the junction kept 3 bases outside the gene matches.

This clonotype was counted at least ten times. This chain links TRBV20-1 with TRBJ2-5; 14 nucleotides line up with TRBD2. This CDR3 is 16 amino acids long. V lost 6 bases and J lost 1; bases outside the gene matches: 7. Germline CDR1 DFQATT, CDR2 SNEGSKA (reference sequence). DNA for the CDR3: TGCAGTGCCGACGGACTAGCGGGAGGAATCCAAGAGACCCAGTACTTC. Its translation: CSADGLAGGIQETQYF.

With regard to this clonotype: A read error may explain this, as a much larger clone is one base away. This sequence joins TRBV24-1 and TRBJ2-1; 10 bases line up with TRBD2. This CDR3 is 14 amino acids long. Germline lookup yields CDR1 KGHDR and CDR2 SFDVKD. This chain's CDR3 is CATSSGRAWNEQSF. The CDR3 DNA reads as TGTGCCACCAGTAGCGGGAGGGCTTGGAATGAGCAGTCCTTC.

This clonotype occurred many times. V gene TRBV20-1 combines with J gene TRBJ2-5; a weak D match, TRBD2 (5 bases). With 1 base removed from V and 5 bases from J, the gap between germline ends came to 20 bases. The CDR3 runs to 16 residues. Germline CDR1 reads DFQATT; CDR2 reads SNEGSKA (reference sequence). DNA for the CDR3: TGCAGTGCTAGAGGGCCGACACGTCCCCCGGGGGAGACCCAGTACTTC. Translating it yields CSARGPTRPPGETQYF.

This clonotype has ten or more counts. This chain joins TRBV30 and TRBJ2-7, with 9 bases lining up with TRBD1. There are 15 residues in the CDR3. With V trimmed by 0 bases and J by 7 bases, 10 bases remained unmatched. Germline lookup yields CDR1 GTSNPN and CDR2 SVGIG (reference sequence). The CDR3 region has the DNA TGTGCCTGGAGTGTACGGGGACAGGGAAAAGGAGAGCAGTACTTC. Translating it yields CAWSVRGQGKGEQYF.

Ten or more counts support this clonotype. This chain joins TRBV5-6 and TRBJ2-1; D gene uncertain. Germline assignment: CDR1 SGHDT and CDR2 YYEEEE. The ends were cut back, 2 bases at V and 4 bases at J, with 13 bases in the middle. This CDR3 has 15 residues. The CDR3 protein is CASSFPAGPYNEQFF. The DNA for the CDR3 is TGTGCCAGCAGCTTCCCCGCCGGGCCATACAATGAGCAGTTCTTC.

This clonotype was found a few times. This chain links TRBV30 with TRBJ2-3, with unresolved D. Looked up from germline, CDR1 is GTSNPN and CDR2 is SVGIG (reference sequence). The CDR3 contains 13 residues. Trimming took off 2 bases at V and 10 bases at J, with 16 bases between the two ends. Here the CDR3 DNA reads TGTGCCTGGAGTATACAAGGGCACCAGTCGCAGTATTTT. This encodes CAWSIQGHQSQYF.

Points on this clonotype: This may stem from a read error, because a much larger clone lies one nucleotide away. This rearrangement joins TRBV6-2 or TRBV6-3 to TRBJ2-5, with D perhaps given as TRBD1 or TRBD2 (5 bases each). The V gene lost 5 bases and the J gene lost 5 bases, with 18 bases spanning the gap. The CDR3 runs 15 residues. Germline V gene data show CDR1 as MNHEY and CDR2 as SVGEGT. This chain's CDR3 is CASSPYGAGQETQYF. CDR3 bases: TGTGCCAGCAGTCCCTACGGGGCAGGGCAGGAGACCCAGTACTTC.

This clonotype was detected a few times. This chain uses TRBV10-3 with TRBJ2-3; 7 bases match TRBD2. Germline trimming cut 6 bases from V and 4 bases from J; bases unmatched to any gene: 4. Per the germline V gene, CDR1 is ENHRY and CDR2 is SYGVKD. This CDR3 has 13 amino acids. The CDR3 bases are TGTGCCATCAGACCCCGGGAGGCAGATACGCAGTATTTT. Translating it yields CAIRPREADTQYF.

Many counts were recorded for this clonotype. This rearrangement joins TRBV12-3 or TRBV12-4 to TRBJ2-6; D not resolved. This CDR3 spans 15 amino acids. V lost 6 bases and J lost 1, with 10 bases in between. CDR3 nucleotide sequence: TGTGCCAGCAGACCGGAAATATCTGGGGCCAACGTCCTGACTTTC. Protein: CASRPEISGANVLTF.

Many counts were recorded for this clonotype. CDR3 coding DNA: TGCGCCAGCAGCCTGACAGCTATCACCGGGGAGCTGTTTTTT. It codes for CASSLTAITGELFF. This chain links TRBV5-1 with TRBJ2-2, with D maybe TRBD1 (5 bases). V was trimmed by 4 bases and J by 4 bases, leaving 11 bases between them. The CDR3 loop spans 14 amino acids. Germline CDR1 and CDR2: SGHRS and YFSETQ.

This clonotype was counted at least ten times. The chain employs TRBV28 and TRBJ2-5; D is perhaps TRBD2 (5 bases). Trimming took off 3 bases at V and 3 bases at J, with 17 bases between the two ends. This CDR3 comprises 16 residues. Germline lookup yields CDR1 MDHEN and CDR2 SYDVKM. The DNA for the CDR3 is TGTGCCAGCAGTTTTTTTGCCGGGCCCGGGGAAGAGACCCAGTACTTC. This encodes CASSFFAGPGEETQYF. Supplemented by reference TRBV28 and TRBJ2-5, the full variable domain reads DVKVTQSSRYLVKRTGEKVFLECVQDMDHENMFWYRQDPGLGLRLIYFSYDVKMKEKGDIPEGYSVSREKKERFSLILESASTNQTSMYLCASSFFAGPGEETQYFGPGTRLLVL.

The table lists this clonotype with many counts. The V gene is TRBV7-9, the J gene TRBJ2-1, with TRBD1 matching 8 bases. This CDR3 is 15 amino acids long. Germline CDR1 is SEHNR and CDR2 is FQNEAQ (reference sequence). V dropped 7 bases and J dropped 3; count of bases not matched to a gene: 8. The DNA of the CDR3 is TGTGCCAGCACCCCCGGGACAGGAGTCTACAATGAGCAGTTCTTC. Amino acids: CASTPGTGVYNEQFF.

This clonotype was picked up many times. The V call is TRBV4-1, the J call TRBJ2-7; possibly TRBD1 or TRBD2 for D (5 bases each). Germline values: CDR1 MGHRA, CDR2 YSYEKL. CDR3 size: 15 residues. Between the trimmed V and J ends, which lost 6 bases and 4 bases, there was a span of 19 bases. The CDR3 nucleotides read TGCGCCAGCAGTCAACCGGGACGGACACAGTACGAGCAGTACTTC. Translating it yields CASSQPGRTQYEQYF.

The rearrangement uses TRBV12-3 or TRBV12-4 and TRBJ1-5; 9 positions agree with TRBD1. The CDR3 is made up of 15 amino acids. V was pared by 3 bases and J by 4 bases, with 4 bases of the junction left unmatched. CDR3 coding DNA: TGTGCCAGCAGTTTTGGACAGGGGCGAAATCAGCCCCAGCATTTT. Translated, it gives CASSFGQGRNQPQHF.